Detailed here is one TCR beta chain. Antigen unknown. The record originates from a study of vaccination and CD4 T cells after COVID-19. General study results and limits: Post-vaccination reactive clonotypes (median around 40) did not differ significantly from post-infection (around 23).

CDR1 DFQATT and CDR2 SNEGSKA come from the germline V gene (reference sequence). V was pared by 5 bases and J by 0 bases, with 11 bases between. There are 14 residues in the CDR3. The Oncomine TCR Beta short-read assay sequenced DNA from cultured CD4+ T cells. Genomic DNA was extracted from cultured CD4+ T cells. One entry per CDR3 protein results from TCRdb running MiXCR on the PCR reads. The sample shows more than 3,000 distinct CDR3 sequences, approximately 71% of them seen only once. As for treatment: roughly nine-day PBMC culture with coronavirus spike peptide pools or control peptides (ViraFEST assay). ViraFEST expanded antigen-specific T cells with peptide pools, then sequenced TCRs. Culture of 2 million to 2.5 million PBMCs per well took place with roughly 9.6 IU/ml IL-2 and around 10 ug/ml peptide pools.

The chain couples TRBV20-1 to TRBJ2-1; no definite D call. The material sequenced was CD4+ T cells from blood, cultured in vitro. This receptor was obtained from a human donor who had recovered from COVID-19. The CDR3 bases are TGCAGTGCTGAAGCTCCGAGCTCCTACAATGAGCAGTTCTTC. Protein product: CSAEAPSSYNEQFF.